The 10 T cell receptor beta chains below were found in one sample sequenced in a study of T-cell memory formation after mild COVID-19. TCRdb re-called the 5' RACE reads through MiXCR, storing one row per CDR3 protein. The profile covers 300,000 to 350,000 distinct CDR3 sequences, with 12% to 15% appearing a single time and 20% to 25% taken by the ten largest. Sequencing was performed on PBMCs or a T cell subset sorted from them (not recorded which). All receptors come from a man younger than 30 who had mild COVID-19 (a few samples of this study predate the infection). Cell type and time point are not known.

The rearrangement links TRBV4-1 to TRBJ2-5; D may be TRBD2 (6 bases). CDR1 is MGHRA and CDR2 is YSYEKL in the germline V gene. This CDR3 has 15 residues. Trimming took 1 base from V and 3 from J, leaving 12 bases between them. The CDR3 spells CASSQGRERKETQYF. The CDR3 DNA reads as TGCGCCAGCAGCCAAGGGAGGGAGCGCAAAGAGACCCAGTACTTC.

The sample holds a few counts of this clonotype. This chain joins TRBV6-2 or TRBV6-3 and TRBJ2-5; D is perhaps TRBD1 (6 bases). The CDR3 spans 15 residues. Germline CDR1 MNHEY, CDR2 SVGEGT. Trimming stripped 5 bases from V and 5 bases from J, with 18 bases between. The CDR3 protein is CASSLAGAVMETQYF. Written as DNA, the CDR3 is TGTGCCAGCAGTCTCGCAGGGGCGGTGATGGAGACCCAGTACTTC.

Only a few counts were recorded for this clonotype. V gene TRBV5-1 combines with J gene TRBJ1-1; 7 bases agree with TRBD1. The CDR3 length is 15 residues. CDR1 is SGHRS and CDR2 is YFSETQ in the germline V gene. Trimming removed 3 bases from V and 4 bases from J; junction bases left unmatched: 9. CDR3: CASSSLQGLGTEAFF. The CDR3, as DNA: TGCGCCAGCAGCTCTCTACAGGGGTTGGGCACTGAAGCTTTCTTT. Drawing the rest from reference TRBV5-1 and TRBJ1-1, the complete variable domain is KAGVTQTPRYLIKTRGQQVTLSCSPISGHRSVSWYQQTPGQGLQFLFEYFSETQRNKGNFPGRFSGRQFSNSRSEMNVSTLELGDSALYLCASSSLQGLGTEAFFGQGTRLTVV.

This chain uses TRBV10-3 with TRBJ2-7; D remains ambiguous. V gave up 10 bases and J gave up 5 bases, with 15 bases separating them. The germline CDR1 and CDR2 sequences are ENHRY and SYGVKD. The CDR3 covers 12 residues. The chain's CDR3 is CATRPQQDEQYF. The CDR3 DNA reads TGTGCCACCCGACCCCAGCAGGACGAGCAGTACTTC.

At least ten counts were recorded for this clonotype. The V gene is TRBV7-9, the J gene TRBJ2-2, with D possibly called TRBD1 or TRBD2 (6 bases each). Deletions cut 3 bases from V and 4 bases from J, with 12 bases between. The CDR3 is 15 residues long. Germline V CDR1 and CDR2: SEHNR, FQNEAQ (reference sequence). The CDR3 sequence: CASSFKGGGTGELFF. The DNA for the CDR3 is TGTGCCAGCAGCTTCAAAGGAGGGGGCACCGGGGAGCTGTTTTTT.

This clonotype appeared a few times. In DNA form, the CDR3 reads TGTGCCAGCAGCCCCCGGACAGGGAACGAGCAGTACTTC. Its protein product is CASSPRTGNEQYF. The chain has TRBV9 and TRBJ2-7, with 8 bases that match TRBD1. The germline V gene encodes CDR1 SGDLS and CDR2 YYNGEE. Germline trimming cut 4 bases from V and 5 bases from J; bases unmatched to any gene: 5. CDR3 length equals 13 residues.

V is TRBV6-2 or TRBV6-3 and J is TRBJ2-4; D is undetermined. The CDR3 is 14 residues long. V lost 4 bases, J lost 3 bases, and 10 bases lay in between. Germline V CDR1 and CDR2: MNHEY, SVGEGT. The CDR3 bases are TGTGCCAGCAGTTCGGATGGGGACAAAAACATTCAGTACTTC. As protein: CASSSDGDKNIQYF.

The V call is TRBV20-1, the J call TRBJ2-7; the D gene is possibly TRBD2 (6 bases). V lost 6 bases and J 3 bases, leaving 18 bases between the germline ends. CDR3 length: 14 amino acids. Germline assignment: CDR1 DFQATT and CDR2 SNEGSKA (reference sequence). For the CDR3, the DNA is TGCAGTGCGTCAACTGGGGAGGCCCACTACGAGCAGTACTTC. It yields the protein CSASTGEAHYEQYF.

The chain joins TRBV29-1 to TRBJ2-7; tentatively, D is TRBD1 (6 bases). The CDR3 length is 13 residues. CDR1 is SQVTM, CDR2 ANQGSEA, per germline. V gave up 3 bases and J gave up 6 bases, with 15 bases separating them. The CDR3 DNA sequence: TGCAGCGTTGAGCAGGGGAACTCCCCCGAGCAGTACTTC. Translating gives CSVEQGNSPEQYF.

This clonotype has a handful of counts. V usage is TRBV28 and J usage is TRBJ1-5, with TRBD1 identical over 7 bases. Germline V gives CDR1 MDHEN, CDR2 SYDVKM. CDR3 size: 15 residues. V trimming: 6 bases; J trimming: 4 bases; junction bases outside the gene matches: 9. CDR3 nucleotide sequence: TGTGCCAGCAGCGCTAAGGGGGCTCCTAATCAGCCCCAGCATTTT. Residues: CASSAKGAPNQPQHF.